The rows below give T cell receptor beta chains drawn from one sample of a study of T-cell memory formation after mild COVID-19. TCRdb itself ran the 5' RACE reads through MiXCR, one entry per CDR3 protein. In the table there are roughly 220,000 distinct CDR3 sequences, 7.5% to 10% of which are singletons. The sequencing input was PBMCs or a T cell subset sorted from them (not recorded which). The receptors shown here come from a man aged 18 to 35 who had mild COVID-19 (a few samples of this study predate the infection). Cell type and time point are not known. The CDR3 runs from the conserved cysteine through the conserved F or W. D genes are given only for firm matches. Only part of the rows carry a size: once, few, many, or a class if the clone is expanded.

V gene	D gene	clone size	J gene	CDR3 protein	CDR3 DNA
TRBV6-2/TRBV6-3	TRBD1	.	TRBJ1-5	CASSPRTGDKSQPQHF	TGTGCCAGCAGTCCTCGGACAGGAGACAAAAGTCAGCCCCAGCATTTT
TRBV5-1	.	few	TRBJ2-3	CASSLATAHTDTQYF	TGCGCCAGCAGCTTGGCGACGGCCCACACAGATACGCAGTATTTT
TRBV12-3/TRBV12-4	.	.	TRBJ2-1	CASSQFNEQFF	TGTGCCAGCAGTCAATTCAATGAGCAGTTCTTC
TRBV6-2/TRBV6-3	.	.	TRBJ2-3	CASRPRSDFTQYF	TGTGCCAGCAGGCCACGGTCGGACTTTACGCAGTATTTT
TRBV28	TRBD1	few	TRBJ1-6	CASGTGGTYNSPLHF	TGTGCCAGCGGAACAGGGGGCACCTATAATTCACCCCTCCACTTT
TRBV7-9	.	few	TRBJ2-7	CASSFWGRDEQYF	TGTGCCAGCAGCTTCTGGGGCAGGGACGAGCAGTACTTC
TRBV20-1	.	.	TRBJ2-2	CSGAVTGELFF	TGCAGTGGGGCGGTCACCGGGGAGCTGTTTTTT
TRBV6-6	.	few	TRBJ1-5	CASTGSGVNQPQHF	TGTGCCAGCACCGGTAGTGGGGTCAATCAGCCCCAGCATTTT
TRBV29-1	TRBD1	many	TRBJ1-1	CSVVLTGVLPFF	TGCAGCGTTGTGCTCACAGGGGTACTTCCTTTCTTT
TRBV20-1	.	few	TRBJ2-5	CSARLGAQETQYF	TGCAGTGCTAGGTTGGGGGCCCAAGAGACCCAGTACTTC
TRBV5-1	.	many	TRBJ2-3	CASSPGTDTDTQYF	TGCGCCAGCAGCCCGGGGACCGACACAGATACGCAGTATTTT
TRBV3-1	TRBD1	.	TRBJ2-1	CASSQGGGSHNEQFF	TGTGCCAGCAGCCAAGGAGGGGGCTCCCACAATGAGCAGTTCTTC
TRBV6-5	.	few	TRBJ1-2	CASKRDSNYGYTF	TGTGCCAGCAAACGAGACAGCAACTATGGCTACACCTTC
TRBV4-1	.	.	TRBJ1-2	CASSRDPGNYGYTF	TGCGCCAGCAGCCGAGATCCGGGCAACTATGGCTACACCTTC
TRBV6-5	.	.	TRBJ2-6	CASKLHSGANVLTF	TGTGCCAGCAAACTGCACTCTGGGGCCAACGTCCTGACTTTC
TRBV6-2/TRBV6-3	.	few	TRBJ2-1	CASNRPGSNEQFF	TGTGCCAGCAATAGGCCCGGGTCCAATGAGCAGTTCTTC
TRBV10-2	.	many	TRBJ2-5	CASTGVDGGTQYF	TGCGCCAGCACCGGGGTGGACGGAGGGACCCAGTACTTC
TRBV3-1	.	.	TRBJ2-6	CASSQDGTSGANVLTF	TGTGCCAGCAGCCAAGATGGTACCTCTGGGGCCAACGTCCTGACTTTC
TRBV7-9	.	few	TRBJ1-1	CASSPLYEAFF	TGTGCCAGCAGCCCACTTTATGAAGCTTTCTTT
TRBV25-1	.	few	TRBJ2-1	CASSEPSLGIDEQFF	TGTGCCAGCAGTGAGCCCTCACTGGGTATCGATGAGCAGTTCTTC
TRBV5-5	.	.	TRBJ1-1	CASSPSWEEAFF	TGTGCCAGCAGCCCCAGTTGGGAGGAAGCTTTCTTT
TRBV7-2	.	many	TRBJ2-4	CASSYPPLVPQYF	TGTGCCAGCAGCTACCCCCCGCTGGTACCTCAGTACTTC
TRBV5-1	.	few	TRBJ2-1	CASSLLTGTYNEQFF	TGCGCCAGCAGCTTGTTGACCGGGACCTACAATGAGCAGTTCTTC
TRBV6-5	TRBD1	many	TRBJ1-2	CASRPGQHYGYTF	TGTGCCAGCAGGCCGGGACAGCACTATGGCTACACCTTC
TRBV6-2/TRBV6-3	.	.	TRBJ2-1	CASRASGSSYNEQFF	TGTGCCAGCAGGGCCTCGGGGAGCTCCTACAATGAGCAGTTCTTC
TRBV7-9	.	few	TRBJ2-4	CASSYRGGDIQYF	TGTGCCAGCAGCTACAGGGGGGGGGACATTCAGTACTTC
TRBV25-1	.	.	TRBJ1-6	CASSEFLGNSPLHF	TGTGCCAGCAGTGAATTTTTGGGGAATTCACCCCTCCACTTT
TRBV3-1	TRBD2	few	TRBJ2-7	CASSHLAGGSWEQYF	TGTGCCAGCAGCCACTTAGCGGGGGGGTCCTGGGAGCAGTACTTC
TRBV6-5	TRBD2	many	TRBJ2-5	CASSSYSGRHQETQYF	TGTGCCAGCAGCTCGTATAGCGGGAGGCACCAAGAGACCCAGTACTTC
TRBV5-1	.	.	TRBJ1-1	CASSLVTSGDTEAFF	TGCGCCAGCAGCTTGGTGACATCAGGGGACACTGAAGCTTTCTTT
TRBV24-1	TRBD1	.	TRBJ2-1	CATSDRWTGGSYNEQFF	TGTGCCACCAGTGACCGATGGACAGGGGGCTCCTACAATGAGCAGTTCTTC
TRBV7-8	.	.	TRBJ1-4	CASSLARAGTGTNEKLFF	TGTGCCAGCAGCTTAGCGCGGGCAGGGACGGGGACTAATGAAAAACTGTTTTTT
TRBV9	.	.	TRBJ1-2	CASSVRGVYGYTF	TGTGCCAGCAGCGTCCGAGGGGTATATGGCTACACCTTC
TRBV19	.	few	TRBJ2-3	CASSILAGAITDTQYF	TGTGCCAGTAGTATCCTCGCAGGGGCGATCACAGATACGCAGTATTTT
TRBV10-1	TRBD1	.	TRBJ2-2	CASSEGDSTGELFF	TGCGCCAGCAGTGAGGGGGACAGCACCGGGGAGCTGTTTTTT
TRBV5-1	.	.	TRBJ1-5	CASSLMPDQPQHF	TGCGCCAGCAGCTTAATGCCTGATCAGCCCCAGCATTTT
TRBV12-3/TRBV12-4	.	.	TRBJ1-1	CASSLARGGGTEAFF	TGTGCCAGCAGTTTAGCGAGGGGGGGCGGGACTGAAGCTTTCTTT
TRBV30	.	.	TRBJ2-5	CAWMGRPMRLQETQYF	TGTGCCTGGATGGGACGGCCGATGCGTCTCCAAGAGACCCAGTACTTC
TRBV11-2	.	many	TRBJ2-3	CASSLETSTSTDTQYF	TGTGCCAGCAGCTTAGAGACTTCTACTAGCACAGATACGCAGTATTTT
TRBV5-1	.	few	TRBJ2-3	CASSPLGHTTDTQYF	TGCGCCAGCAGCCCGCTTGGGCATACCACAGATACGCAGTATTTT
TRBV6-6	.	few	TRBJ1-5	CASSPPERYEPQHF	TGTGCCAGCAGCCCCCCCGAGCGGTATGAGCCCCAGCATTTT
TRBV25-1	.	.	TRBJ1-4	CASSEATEGWTNEKLFF	TGTGCCAGCAGTGAGGCAACCGAGGGTTGGACTAATGAAAAACTGTTTTTT
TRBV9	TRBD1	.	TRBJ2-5	CASSIRTGSYQETQYF	TGTGCCAGCAGCATTCGGACAGGGAGCTACCAAGAGACCCAGTACTTC
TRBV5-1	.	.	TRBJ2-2	CASSTGANTGELFF	TGCGCCAGTTCGACTGGAGCGAACACCGGGGAGCTGTTTTTT
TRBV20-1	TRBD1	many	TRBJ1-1	CSAGKGAYTEAFF	TGCAGTGCTGGGAAGGGGGCTTACACTGAAGCTTTCTTT
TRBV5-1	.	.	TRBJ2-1	CASSLAHYNEQFF	TGCGCCAGCAGCTTGGCCCATTACAATGAGCAGTTCTTC
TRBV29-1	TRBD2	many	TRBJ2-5	CSVSQTSGGQGETQYF	TGCAGCGTCTCCCAGACTAGCGGGGGCCAGGGGGAGACCCAGTACTTC
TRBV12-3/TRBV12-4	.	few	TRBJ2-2	CASSLGAGELFF	TGTGCCAGCAGTCTAGGGGCCGGGGAGCTGTTTTTT
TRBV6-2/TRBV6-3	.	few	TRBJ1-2	CASSQPGHQTGYTF	TGTGCCAGCAGTCAACCGGGGCACCAGACGGGCTACACCTTC
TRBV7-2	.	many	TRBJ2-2	CASSLEQGGELFF	TGTGCCAGCAGCTTAGAACAGGGCGGGGAGCTGTTTTTT
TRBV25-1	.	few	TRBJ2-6	CASSHNRAGANVLTF	TGTGCCAGCAGCCACAACAGGGCTGGGGCCAACGTCCTGACTTTC
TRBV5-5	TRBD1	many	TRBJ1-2	CASSLSGGGYTF	TGTGCCAGCAGCTTGTCAGGGGGCGGCTACACCTTC
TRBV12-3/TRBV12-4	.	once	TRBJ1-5	CASSLGLGDEPQHF	TGTGCCAGCAGTTTGGGTCTCGGGGACGAGCCCCAGCATTTT
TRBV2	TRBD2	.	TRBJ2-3	CASSGGTTTDTQYF	TGTGCCAGCAGTGGCGGGACTACGACAGATACGCAGTATTTT
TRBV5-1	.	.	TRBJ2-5	CASSLEEETQYF	TGCGCCAGCAGCTTAGAGGAAGAGACCCAGTACTTC